This TCR beta chain is drawn from a study of T cells after yellow fever vaccination. Study results and limitations: Shared CD4/CD8 clonotypes were a small share, likely from convergent recombination.

This clonotype has only a few counts. Its target is not known. V was clipped by 0 bases and J by 0 bases, with 2 bases between them. From germline, CDR1 is LGHNA and CDR2 YSLEER. This CDR3 is 13 amino acids long. TCRdb redid the calling of the 5' RACE reads with MiXCR, one entry per CDR3 protein. The top ten hold roughly 0.93% of the sample, which has 240,000 or so distinct CDR3 sequences, 6.9% seen once. The genes are TRBV4-3 and TRBJ1-1, with no clear D. This receptor was identified in a man between 25 and 39 years old who received the YFV17D yellow fever vaccine. The sequencing used CD4+ T cells sorted from PBMCs, collected 15 days after the yellow fever booster vaccination. The CDR3 protein is CASSQDLNTEAFF. In DNA, the CDR3 is TGCGCCAGCAGCCAAGATCTGAACACTGAAGCTTTCTTT.